These 20 T cell receptor beta chains were all obtained from the same sample, sequenced in a study of blood T cell repertoires in COVID-19. Repertoires were generated with immunoSEQ multiplex PCR, while TCRdb's copy carries only in-frame clones and drops some. The sample records roughly 440,000 clones, roughly 88% being singletons. Sequencing was performed on peripheral blood. These receptors all stem from a woman aged 45-65 years with COVID-19, enrolled during active disease.

This clone occurred once. The rearrangement joins TRBV2 to TRBJ2-7; 8 bases are shared with TRBD2. Germline V CDR1 and CDR2: SNHLY, FYNNEI. After removal of 8 bases from V and 2 bases from J, the junction contained 5 bases not matched to a gene. CDR3 length equals 13 residues. In nucleotides, the CDR3 is TGTGCCAGCTTAGGCGGGGGGCCCTACGAGCAGTACTTC. It is translated as CASLGGGPYEQYF.

V is TRBV30 and J is TRBJ1-1; D remains unclear. The V gene's germline CDR1 is GTSNPN and CDR2 SVGIG (reference sequence). The germline V and J ends were trimmed by 5 bases and 1 base, with 11 bases remaining between them. This CDR3 has 13 amino acids. The CDR3 protein is CAWANFGNTEAFF. Written as DNA, the CDR3 is TGTGCCTGGGCCAACTTTGGGAACACTGAAGCTTTCTTT.

The chain carries TRBV29-1 and TRBJ1-2; TRBD1 aligns across 7 bases. This CDR3 has 14 residues. Trimming at V came to 5 bases and at J to 4 bases, leaving 10 bases not matched to a gene. Germline V gene sequence: CDR1 SQVTM, CDR2 ANQGSEA. CDR3 nucleotide sequence: TGCAGCGTTACCCTTGAGGGACAGTCCTATGGCTACACCTTC. Its translation is CSVTLEGQSYGYTF.

This rearrangement joins TRBV5-6 to TRBJ1-5; 9 nucleotides agree with TRBD1. This CDR3 spans 13 amino acids. Germline CDR1 reads SGHDT; CDR2 reads YYEEEE. V was pared by 4 bases and J by 7 bases, with 3 bases of the junction left unmatched. This CDR3 reads CASSQGQGQPQHF. The DNA for the CDR3 is TGTGCCAGCAGCCAAGGACAGGGGCAGCCCCAGCATTTT.

The J gene is TRBJ1-2, the V gene TRBV7-2, with a weak D call TRBD1 (6 bases). From germline, CDR1 is SGHTA and CDR2 FQGNSA. Trimming pared 1 base from V and 3 bases from J, leaving 12 bases between. This CDR3 is built from 15 residues. For the CDR3, the DNA is TGTGCCAGCAGCTTAGAGGGGGGGGCCTACTATGGCTACACCTTC. This translates into CASSLEGGAYYGYTF.

The chain joins TRBV3-1 (or the pseudogene TRBV3-2) to TRBJ2-1, with 13 bases aligning to TRBD2. Per the germline V gene, CDR1 is LGHDT and CDR2 is YNNKEL (reference sequence). This CDR3 region has 18 residues. After removal of 4 bases from V and 2 bases from J, the junction contained 8 bases not matched to a gene. CDR3 DNA: TGTGCCAGCAGCCCCTATGTGGGACTAGCGGGGACCTACAATGAGCAGTTCTTC. Protein product: CASSPYVGLAGTYNEQFF.

As for this clone: Other nucleotide sequences from this sample produce the same CDR3. The chain uses TRBV10-3 and TRBJ1-4, with D possibly matching TRBD1 (6 bases). The CDR3 length is 13 residues. Between the trimmed V and J ends, which lost 3 bases and 8 bases, there was a span of 10 bases. The germline V gene has CDR1 ENHRY and CDR2 SYGVKD. The CDR3 DNA sequence: TGTGCCATCAGTGATGGCCAGGGGGAAAAACTGTTTTTT. Translating it yields CAISDGQGEKLFF.

The chain links TRBV19 to TRBJ1-2; D is unclear. The CDR3 spans 14 residues. V gave up 5 bases and J gave up 4 bases, with 14 bases separating them. CDR1 is LNHDA and CDR2 is SQIVND in the germline V gene (reference sequence). CDR3 sequence: CASSSRETVYGYTF. As DNA, the CDR3 is TGTGCCAGTAGTTCACGGGAGACGGTCTATGGCTACACCTTC.

The V call is TRBV5-5, the J call TRBJ1-5; D gene unclear. CDR3 length: 15 amino acids. The germline V gene encodes CDR1 SGHKS and CDR2 YYEKEE (reference sequence). With 0 bases removed from V and 4 bases from J, the gap between germline ends came to 11 bases. The CDR3 DNA reads as TGTGCCAGCAGCTTGGAGATCAGGCCTAATCAGCCCCAGCATTTT. It is translated as CASSLEIRPNQPQHF.

This clone was observed a handful of times. This chain uses TRBV9 with TRBJ2-6; D remains ambiguous. The CDR3 is 15 residues long. V was cut by 4 bases and J by 0 bases, with 8 bases left in between. Germline CDR1 is SGDLS and CDR2 is YYNGEE. This chain's CDR3 is CASSPLGSGANVLTF. The CDR3 DNA follows: TGTGCCAGCAGCCCCCTAGGCTCTGGGGCCAACGTCCTGACTTTC.

The rearrangement links TRBV24-1 to TRBJ2-1; 8 nucleotides line up with TRBD1. V was pared by 5 bases and J by 3 bases, with 2 bases of the junction left unmatched. The CDR3 loop spans 14 amino acids. Germline V CDR1 and CDR2: KGHDR, SFDVKD. CDR3: CATSAGQGYNEQFF. The CDR3 DNA follows: TGTGCCACCAGTGCTGGACAGGGCTACAATGAGCAGTTCTTC.

The CDR3 bases are TGCGCCAGCAGCGCCCGACCCTCGGGCACTGAAGCTTTCTTT. This gives the protein CASSARPSGTEAFF. The rearrangement uses TRBV5-1 and TRBJ1-1; D gene uncertain. Trimming removed 4 bases at V and 4 bases at J, with 14 bases between. Germline V gene lookup returns CDR1 SGHRS and CDR2 YFSETQ. The CDR3 extends over 14 amino acids.

J is TRBJ2-2 and V is TRBV29-1; D is unresolved. V lost 5 bases and J lost 5, with 9 bases in between. Germline lookup yields CDR1 SQVTM and CDR2 ANQGSEA. The CDR3 sequence is 12 residues long. The CDR3 protein is CSVPNETGELFF. The DNA for the CDR3 is TGCAGCGTTCCTAATGAGACCGGGGAGCTGTTTTTT.

V usage is TRBV18 and J usage is TRBJ2-5, with 8 bases lining up with TRBD1. V dropped 3 bases and J dropped 4; count of bases not matched to a gene: 7. Germline values: CDR1 KGHSH, CDR2 LQKENI. This CDR3 region has 15 residues. The CDR3 nucleotides are TGTGCCAGCTCACCCGGGACAGGATCGGGAGAGACCCAGTACTTC. Its protein product is CASSPGTGSGETQYF.

In DNA form, the CDR3 reads TGTGCCAGCAGCTTAGTCACAGGGGGCGTCTACGAGCAGTACTTC. Its protein is CASSLVTGGVYEQYF. V and J are TRBV11-1 and TRBJ2-7; 9 bases match TRBD1. CDR3 length: 15 amino acids. The junction had 4 bases not matched to a gene; V was cut back by 1 base and J by 3 bases. Germline V CDR1 and CDR2: SGHAT, FQDESV (reference sequence).

V usage is TRBV12-3 or TRBV12-4 and J usage is TRBJ2-1; 7 nucleotides align to TRBD1. The ends lost 5 bases at V and 8 bases at J; junction bases unmatched: 0. The CDR3 extends over 11 amino acids. Written as DNA, the CDR3 is TGTGCCAGCAGTGGGACAGATGAGCAGTTCTTC. Translating gives CASSGTDEQFF.

The rearrangement joins TRBV5-5 to TRBJ1-1; TRBD1 aligns across 8 bases. V dropped 0 bases and J dropped 6; count of bases not matched to a gene: 4. The CDR3 is 14 amino acids. Germline V CDR1 and CDR2: SGHKS, YYEKEE (reference sequence). CDR3 bases: TGTGCCAGCAGCTTGGGGACAGGGAGCGCTGAAGCTTTCTTT. Amino acid sequence: CASSLGTGSAEAFF.

J is TRBJ2-5 and V is TRBV18, with TRBD1 matching 9 bases. Looked up from germline, CDR1 is KGHSH and CDR2 is LQKENI. This CDR3 comprises 16 residues. V was pared by 3 bases and J by 2 bases, with 7 bases of the junction left unmatched. The CDR3 protein is CASSPGTGTLQETQYF. As DNA, the CDR3 is TGTGCCAGCTCACCTGGGACAGGGACGTTACAAGAGACCCAGTACTTC.

V and J are TRBV6-5 and TRBJ2-7; perhaps TRBD1 as D (5 bases). The CDR3 length is 14 residues. V was pared by 4 bases and J by 0 bases, with 10 bases between. Germline V lookup: CDR1 MNHEY, CDR2 SVGAGI. The chain's CDR3 is CASSSTTDSYEQYF. In nucleotides, the CDR3 is TGTGCCAGCAGTTCCACGACAGACTCCTACGAGCAGTACTTC.

The chain couples TRBV5-1 to TRBJ1-2; D perhaps matches TRBD1 (5 bases). The CDR3 has 14 amino acids. The ends were cut back, 4 bases at V and 5 bases at J, with 15 bases in the middle. Per the germline V gene, CDR1 is SGHRS and CDR2 is YFSETQ. CDR3 sequence (DNA): TGCGCCAGCAGCCCCTCCCCGGGGGGATATGGCTACACCTTC. Translating it yields CASSPSPGGYGYTF.